The entry that follows covers one T cell receptor (beta chain) sequence. TCRdb keeps only in-frame clones here, not all; method: immunoSEQ multiplex PCR. The sample carries roughly 48,000 clones, 70% to 90% recorded once. This specimen belongs to a study of OX40 agonist ivuxolimab in advanced cancers. The CDR3 sequence is 12 residues long. The germline V gene encodes CDR1 SQVTM and CDR2 ANQGSEA. Deletions cut 4 bases from V and 1 base from J, with 7 bases between. The genes are TRBV29-1 and TRBJ1-1; D not certain. The starting material was CD4+ or CD8+ T cells sorted from blood, obtained in a trial of the OX40 agonist ivuxolimab. This TCR was recovered from an adult with an advanced solid tumor such as melanoma, head and neck, liver or kidney cancer. The CDR3 spells CSVGGRNTEAFF. CDR3 nucleotides: TGCAGCGTTGGTGGCAGGAACACTGAAGCTTTCTTT.